These 19 T cell receptor beta chains share one sample of origin, sequenced in a study of shared clonotypes between healthy human individuals. The data were produced by immunoSEQ multiplex PCR, yet TCRdb's version contains in-frame clones alone and is incomplete. The repertoire holds almost 700,000 clones, with 90% to 95% as singletons. Naive CD8 populations comprised CD45RO-negative cells positively selected for CCR7, excluding terminally differentiated effector memory CD45RA+ cells. The sequenced sample was naive CD8+ T cells sorted from blood. The origin of the receptors is a man aged 30 to 39 in good health.

In the case of this clone: One base away lies a much larger clone, so this may be a sequencing read error. The CDR3 region has the DNA TGTGCCAGTAGCGGGAATGAGCAGTTCTTC. It encodes CASSGNEQFF. The chain employs TRBV6-1 and TRBJ2-1, with TRBD2 identical over 7 bases. Unmatched junction bases numbered 0, after V lost 9 bases and J lost 7 bases. The CDR3 is 10 amino acids. CDR1 and CDR2 from the germline V gene are MNHNS and SASEGT.

The genes are TRBV19 and TRBJ2-7, with no clear D. The V gene's germline CDR1 is LNHDA and CDR2 SQIVND (reference sequence). The CDR3 is 14 residues long. With 3 bases removed from V and 0 bases from J, the gap between germline ends came to 9 bases. The CDR3 region is CASSIYGSSYEQYF. The CDR3 DNA follows: TGTGCCAGTAGTATCTATGGATCCTCCTACGAGCAGTACTTC.

The chain recombines TRBV6-6 with TRBJ1-5; 8 bases are shared with TRBD1. The CDR3 sequence is 15 residues long. The junction had 5 bases not matched to a gene; V was cut back by 2 bases and J by 5 bases. Germline V gene sequence: CDR1 MNHNY, CDR2 SVGAGI (reference sequence). The CDR3, as DNA: TGTGCCAGCAGTTACGGACAGGGCGGCGATCAGCCCCAGCATTTT. Its protein product is CASSYGQGGDQPQHF.

This chain uses TRBV18 with TRBJ2-2; tentative D call: TRBD1 (6 bases). The CDR3 loop spans 19 amino acids. The germline CDR1 and CDR2 sequences are KGHSH and LQKENI. V was clipped by 0 bases and J by 1 base, with 18 bases between them. CDR3 loop: CASSPPVAGGQMNTGELFF. The CDR3 DNA reads as TGTGCCAGCTCACCACCGGTGGCCGGAGGACAGATGAACACCGGGGAGCTGTTTTTT.

This rearrangement joins TRBV4-3 to TRBJ2-7; D unclear. This CDR3 contains 13 residues. Trimming removed 1 base at V and 6 bases at J, with 10 bases between. The germline V gene encodes CDR1 LGHNA and CDR2 YSLEER. The CDR3 sequence: CASSQVVVSEQYF. CDR3 DNA: TGCGCCAGCAGCCAAGTAGTAGTTAGCGAGCAGTACTTC.

The V and J genes are TRBV7-9 and TRBJ2-7, with TRBD2 identical over 11 bases. The CDR3 has 16 amino acids. With 2 bases clipped from V and 2 bases from J, the junction kept 5 bases outside the gene matches. Germline V gene data show CDR1 as SEHNR and CDR2 as FQNEAQ (reference sequence). The CDR3 loop reads CASSLPTSGRPYEQYF. DNA for the CDR3: TGTGCCAGCAGCTTACCTACTAGCGGGAGACCCTACGAGCAGTACTTC.

The rearrangement joins TRBV11-3 to TRBJ2-1; D not certain. Germline assignment: CDR1 SGHNT and CDR2 YENEEA. V lost 4 bases to trimming and J lost 2 bases, with 12 bases between them. The CDR3 sequence is 15 residues long. CDR3 in amino acids: CASSSSLLPYNEQFF. The DNA of the CDR3 is TGTGCCAGCAGCTCCTCCCTCCTCCCCTACAATGAGCAGTTCTTC.

This clone was recorded only once. This chain connects TRBV18 to TRBJ2-7, with 7 bases fitting TRBD2. Per the germline V gene, CDR1 is KGHSH and CDR2 is LQKENI. The junction had 6 bases not matched to a gene; V was cut back by 5 bases and J by 2 bases. The CDR3 has 14 amino acids. The CDR3 spells CASSSSGSTYEQYF. CDR3 bases: TGTGCCAGCTCATCTAGCGGTTCTACCTACGAGCAGTACTTC. The variable domain in full, with the rest retrieved from reference TRBV18 and TRBJ2-7, is NAGVMQNPRHLVRRRGQEARLRCSPMKGHSHVYWYRQLPEEGLKFMVYLQKENIIDESGMPKERFSAEFPKEGPSILRIQQVVRGDSAAYFCASSSSGSTYEQYFGPGTRLTVT.

CDR3 DNA sequence: TGTGCCAGCAGCTTGGTGGGGAACTCCTACGAGCAGTACTTC. This gives the protein CASSLVGNSYEQYF. This rearrangement joins TRBV5-6 to TRBJ2-7, with no clear D. Germline V gene sequence: CDR1 SGHDT, CDR2 YYEEEE. Trimming shortened V by 0 bases and J by 0 bases, and 7 bases separated the two germline ends. This CDR3 has 14 residues.

This sequence joins TRBV5-1 and TRBJ1-2; D may be TRBD1 (5 bases). Trimming removed 2 bases at V and 2 bases at J, with 22 bases between. The CDR3 spans 18 residues. Germline CDR1 SGHRS, CDR2 YFSETQ. The CDR3 bases are TGCGCCAGCAGCTTCTCGGGAGGGGCCCCGCACCGAAACTATGGCTACACCTTC. This encodes CASSFSGGAPHRNYGYTF.

The genes are TRBV7-2 and TRBJ2-3; D gene unclear. The germline gives CDR1 SGHTA, CDR2 FQGNSA. The CDR3 totals 15 residues. V gave up 4 bases and J gave up 2 bases, with 13 bases separating them. The CDR3 loop reads CASSYTDLFTDTQYF. The CDR3 DNA follows: TGTGCCAGCAGCTATACGGATCTCTTCACAGATACGCAGTATTTT.

The chain links TRBV9 to TRBJ2-3; D gene uncertain. V lost 5 bases to trimming and J lost 2 bases, with 9 bases between them. Per the germline V gene, CDR1 is SGDLS and CDR2 is YYNGEE. There are 13 residues in the CDR3. The CDR3 reads CASSRIDTDTQYF. Written as DNA, the CDR3 is TGTGCCAGCAGTCGGATAGACACAGATACGCAGTATTTT. The variable domain in full, with the rest retrieved from reference TRBV9 and TRBJ2-3, is DSGVTQTPKHLITATGQRVTLRCSPRSGDLSVYWYQQSLDQGLQFLIQYYNGEERAKGNILERFSAQQFPDLHSELNLSSLELGDSALYFCASSRIDTDTQYFGPGTRLTVL.

This chain connects TRBV28 to TRBJ2-7, with D perhaps given as TRBD1 or TRBD2 (6 bases each). CDR3 length: 15 residues. Trimming stripped 8 bases from V and 3 bases from J, with 20 bases between. Germline values: CDR1 MDHEN, CDR2 SYDVKM. The CDR3 DNA reads TGTGCCAGCGGGCGGGACCGGGACACAAACTACGAGCAGTACTTC. This gives the protein CASGRDRDTNYEQYF. The whole variable domain, filled in from reference TRBV28 and TRBJ2-7, reads DVKVTQSSRYLVKRTGEKVFLECVQDMDHENMFWYRQDPGLGLRLIYFSYDVKMKEKGDIPEGYSVSREKKERFSLILESASTNQTSMYLCASGRDRDTNYEQYFGPGTRLTVT.

This chain uses TRBV6-1 with TRBJ1-1; maybe TRBD1 (6 bases). CDR1 is MNHNS, CDR2 SASEGT, per germline. The CDR3 spans 17 residues. V was trimmed by 1 base and J by 1 base, leaving 16 bases between them. As DNA, the CDR3 is TGTGCCAGCAGTGAAGGGGTAGGGGGAGTTAGGAACACTGAAGCTTTCTTT. This gives the protein CASSEGVGGVRNTEAFF.

This clone turned up a few times. Other DNA sequences in the same sample also yield this CDR3. This chain links TRBV2 with TRBJ1-1; D gene uncertain. V lost 8 bases and J lost 5, with 6 bases in between. This CDR3 is built from 10 residues. Per germline, CDR1 SNHLY and CDR2 FYNNEI. CDR3 loop: CASEGTEAFF. CDR3 in DNA: TGTGCCAGCGAGGGAACTGAAGCTTTCTTT. Filled out from reference TRBV2 and TRBJ1-1, the complete variable domain reads EPEVTQTPSHQVTQMGQEVILRCVPISNHLYFYWYRQILGQKVEFLVSFYNNEISEKSEIFDDQFSVERPDGSNFTLKIRSTKLEDSAMYFCASEGTEAFFGQGTRLTVV.

The chain is built from TRBV28 and TRBJ2-7; possible D gene TRBD1, 5 bases. V lost 1 base and J 6 bases, leaving 37 bases between the germline ends. Germline-derived CDR1 and CDR2 are MDHEN and SYDVKM. The CDR3 extends over 22 amino acids. The CDR3 DNA sequence: TGTGCCAGCAGTTTATCCCCGCAGGGTAATTTGGCGACGTTCGACACGAAGGGCGAGCAGTACTTC. Amino acid sequence: CASSLSPQGNLATFDTKGEQYF.

The chain employs TRBV13 and TRBJ2-5; D uncertain. The CDR3 extends over 14 amino acids. Trimming took 3 bases from V and 2 from J, leaving 10 bases between them. Germline loops: CDR1 PRHDT, CDR2 FYEKMQ (reference sequence). The CDR3 DNA sequence: TGTGCCAGCAGCTTTCGAACCGTTCAAGAGACCCAGTACTTC. This encodes CASSFRTVQETQYF.

The chain recombines TRBV9 with TRBJ2-1, with D perhaps being TRBD1 or TRBD2 (5 bases each). CDR1 and CDR2 from the germline V gene are SGDLS and YYNGEE. V lost 0 bases and J lost 8, with 12 bases in between. This CDR3 region has 14 residues. The CDR3 DNA sequence: TGTGCCAGCAGCGTAGAGGGACCCGGTGATGAGCAGTTCTTC. Translated, it gives CASSVEGPGDEQFF.

The chain combines TRBV11-2 with TRBJ2-3, with D possibly being TRBD1 (6 bases). CDR1 is SGHAT, CDR2 FQNNGV, per germline. The germline V and J ends were trimmed by 5 bases and 2 bases, with 26 bases remaining between them. The CDR3 covers 19 residues. In DNA form, the CDR3 reads TGTGCCAGCAGCATACCGGGACAAGCGTTGTCGGGCTCCACAGATACGCAGTATTTT. It is translated as CASSIPGQALSGSTDTQYF.